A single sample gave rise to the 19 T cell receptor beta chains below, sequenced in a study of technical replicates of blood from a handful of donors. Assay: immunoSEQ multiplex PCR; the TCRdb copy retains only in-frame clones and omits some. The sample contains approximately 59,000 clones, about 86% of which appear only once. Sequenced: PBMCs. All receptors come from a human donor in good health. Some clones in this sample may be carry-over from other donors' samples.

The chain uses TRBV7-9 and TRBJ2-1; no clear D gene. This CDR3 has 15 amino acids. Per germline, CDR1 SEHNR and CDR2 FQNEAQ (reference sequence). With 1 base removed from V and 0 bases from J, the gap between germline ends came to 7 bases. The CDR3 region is CASSLDWSSYNEQFF. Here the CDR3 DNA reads TGTGCCAGCAGCTTAGACTGGAGCTCCTACAATGAGCAGTTCTTC.

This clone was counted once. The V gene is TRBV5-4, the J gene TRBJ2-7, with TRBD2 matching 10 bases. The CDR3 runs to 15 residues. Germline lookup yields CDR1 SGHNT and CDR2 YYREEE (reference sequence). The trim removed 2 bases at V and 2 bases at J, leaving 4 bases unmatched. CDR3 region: CASSFGTSATYEQYF. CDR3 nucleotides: TGTGCCAGCAGCTTCGGGACTAGCGCAACCTACGAGCAGTACTTC.

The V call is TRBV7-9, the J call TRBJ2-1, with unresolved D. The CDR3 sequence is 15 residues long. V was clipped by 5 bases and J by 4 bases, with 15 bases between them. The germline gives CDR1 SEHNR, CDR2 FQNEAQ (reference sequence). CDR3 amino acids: CASSPSRIFYNEQFF. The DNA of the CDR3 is TGTGCCAGCAGCCCCTCGCGGATCTTTTACAATGAGCAGTTCTTC.

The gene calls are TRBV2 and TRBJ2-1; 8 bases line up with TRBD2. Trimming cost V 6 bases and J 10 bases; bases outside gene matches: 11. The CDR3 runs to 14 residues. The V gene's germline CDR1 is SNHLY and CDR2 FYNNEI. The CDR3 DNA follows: TGTGCCAGCAGGTCCGTCGGGAGGGACCCAGAGCAGTTCTTC. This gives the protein CASRSVGRDPEQFF.

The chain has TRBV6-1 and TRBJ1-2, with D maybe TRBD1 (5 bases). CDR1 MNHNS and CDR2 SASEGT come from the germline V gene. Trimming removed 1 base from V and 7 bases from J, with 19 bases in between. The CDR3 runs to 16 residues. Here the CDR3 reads CASSEEDWGIRVGYTF. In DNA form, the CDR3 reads TGTGCCAGCAGTGAAGAAGATTGGGGAATCAGGGTTGGCTACACCTTC.

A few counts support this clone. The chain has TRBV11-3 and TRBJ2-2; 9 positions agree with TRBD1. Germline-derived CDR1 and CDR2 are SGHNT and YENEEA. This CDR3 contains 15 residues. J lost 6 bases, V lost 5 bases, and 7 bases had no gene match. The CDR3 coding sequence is TGTGCCAGCAGCGCCCCCGGGACAGGGCCCGGGGAGCTGTTTTTT. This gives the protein CASSAPGTGPGELFF.

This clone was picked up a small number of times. CDR3 nucleotide sequence: TGTGCCAGCAGTGGCGACACCCGCCTATCACCCCTCCACTTT. This translates into CASSGDTRLSPLHF. V gene TRBV6-7 combines with J gene TRBJ1-6; D remains unclear. TRBV6-7 belongs to the ORF category, with a function that is uncertain. Trimming removed 5 bases from V and 10 bases from J, with 15 bases in between. The CDR3 runs to 14 residues.

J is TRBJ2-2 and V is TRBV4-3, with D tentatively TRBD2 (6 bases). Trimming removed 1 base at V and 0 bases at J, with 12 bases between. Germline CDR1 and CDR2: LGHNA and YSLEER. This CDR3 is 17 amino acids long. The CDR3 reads CASSQVPQRANTGELFF. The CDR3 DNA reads TGCGCCAGCAGCCAAGTTCCGCAGCGGGCGAACACCGGGGAGCTGTTTTTT.

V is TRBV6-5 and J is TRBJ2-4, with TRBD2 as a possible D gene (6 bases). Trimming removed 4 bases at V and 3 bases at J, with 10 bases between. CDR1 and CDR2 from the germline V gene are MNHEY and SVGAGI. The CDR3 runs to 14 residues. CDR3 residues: CASSSGTLKNIQYF. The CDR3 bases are TGTGCCAGCAGTTCCGGGACTCTCAAAAACATTCAGTACTTC.

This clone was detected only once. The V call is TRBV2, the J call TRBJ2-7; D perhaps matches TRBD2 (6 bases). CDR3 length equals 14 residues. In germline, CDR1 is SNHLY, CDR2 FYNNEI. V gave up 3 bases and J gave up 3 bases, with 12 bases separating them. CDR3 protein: CASSEQGAGYEQYF. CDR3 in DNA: TGTGCCAGCAGTGAGCAGGGAGCGGGCTACGAGCAGTACTTC.

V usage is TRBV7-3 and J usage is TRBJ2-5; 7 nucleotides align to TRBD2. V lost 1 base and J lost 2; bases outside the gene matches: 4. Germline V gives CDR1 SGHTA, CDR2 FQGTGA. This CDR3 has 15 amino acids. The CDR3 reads CASSLISGPQETQYF. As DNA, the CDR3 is TGTGCCAGCAGCTTAATTAGCGGGCCTCAAGAGACCCAGTACTTC.

CDR3 in amino acids: CASSTGTGVHEQYF. In nucleotides, the CDR3 is TGTGCCAGCAGTACCGGGACAGGGGTCCACGAGCAGTACTTC. This chain uses TRBV6-5 with TRBJ2-7; 10 positions match TRBD1. V shed 5 bases and J 5 bases; nucleotides not matched to a gene: 6. This CDR3 comprises 14 residues. Germline lookup yields CDR1 MNHEY and CDR2 SVGAGI.

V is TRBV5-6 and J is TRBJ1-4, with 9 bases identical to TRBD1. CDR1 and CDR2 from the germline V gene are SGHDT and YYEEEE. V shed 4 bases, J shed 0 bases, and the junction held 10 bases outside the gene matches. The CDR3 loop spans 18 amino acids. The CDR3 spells CASSIWTGTGSTNEKLFF. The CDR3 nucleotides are TGTGCCAGCAGCATATGGACCGGGACAGGGTCAACTAATGAAAAACTGTTTTTT.

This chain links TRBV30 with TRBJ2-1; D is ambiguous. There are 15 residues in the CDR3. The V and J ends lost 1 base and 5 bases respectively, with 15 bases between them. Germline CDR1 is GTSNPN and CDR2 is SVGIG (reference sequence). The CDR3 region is CAWSAVLPRHNEQFF. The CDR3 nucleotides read TGTGCCTGGAGTGCAGTCTTACCTCGCCACAATGAGCAGTTCTTC. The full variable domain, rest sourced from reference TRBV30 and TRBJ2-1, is SQTIHQWPATLVQPVGSPLSLECTVEGTSNPNLYWYRQAAGRGLQLLFYSVGIGQISSEVPQNLSASRPQDRQFILSSKKLLLSDSGFYLCAWSAVLPRHNEQFFGPGTRLTVL.

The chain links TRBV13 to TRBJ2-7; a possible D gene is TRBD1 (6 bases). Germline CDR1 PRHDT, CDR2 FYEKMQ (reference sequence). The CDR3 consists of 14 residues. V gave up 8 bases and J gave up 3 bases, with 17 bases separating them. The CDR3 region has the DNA TGTGCCAGCGGGGAACAGGGAGTCCGCTACGAGCAGTACTTC. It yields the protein CASGEQGVRYEQYF.

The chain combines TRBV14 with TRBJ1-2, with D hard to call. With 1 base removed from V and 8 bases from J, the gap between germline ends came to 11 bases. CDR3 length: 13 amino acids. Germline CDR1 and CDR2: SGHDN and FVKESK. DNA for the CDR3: TGTGCCAGCAGCCAAGGGCGAAAGGAGGGCTACACCTTC. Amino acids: CASSQGRKEGYTF.

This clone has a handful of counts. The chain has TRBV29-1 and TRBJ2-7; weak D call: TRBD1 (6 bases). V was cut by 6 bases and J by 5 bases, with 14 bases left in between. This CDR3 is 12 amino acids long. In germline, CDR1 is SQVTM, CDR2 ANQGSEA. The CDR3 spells CSVTGTTHEQYF. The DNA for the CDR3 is TGCAGCGTCACCGGGACAACCCACGAGCAGTACTTC.

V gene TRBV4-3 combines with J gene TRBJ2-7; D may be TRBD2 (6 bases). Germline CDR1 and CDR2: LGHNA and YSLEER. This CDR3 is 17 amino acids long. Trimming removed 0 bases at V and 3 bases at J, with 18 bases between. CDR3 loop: CASSQDIDPGVHYEQYF. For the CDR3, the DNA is TGCGCCAGCAGCCAAGATATAGATCCGGGGGTCCACTACGAGCAGTACTTC.

CDR3 protein: CASSLQGSSYEQYF. The CDR3 bases are TGTGCCAGCAGCTTGCAGGGGTCGTCCTACGAGCAGTACTTC. The chain carries TRBV5-4 and TRBJ2-7; a possible D gene is TRBD1 (6 bases). The CDR3 runs 14 residues. The germline V gene has CDR1 SGHNT and CDR2 YYREEE (reference sequence). V shed 1 base and J shed 1 base, with 9 bases lying between them.